These 32 T cell receptor beta chains were sequenced from one sample in a study of CD8 T cells in Susac syndrome. An input of about 0.5 to 1 ug of RNA was subjected to reverse transcription using random hexamers. TCRdb passed the immunoSEQ multiplex PCR reads through MiXCR, listing each CDR3 protein once. The data contain 100,000 or so distinct CDR3 sequences, 85% to 95% of them singletons. The specimen was CD4+ T cells from PBMCs. The receptors stem from a human donor with Susac syndrome.

This rearrangement joins TRBV20-1 to TRBJ1-2; D may be TRBD1 (6 bases). The CDR3 is made up of 15 amino acids. Germline-derived CDR1 and CDR2 are DFQATT and SNEGSKA (reference sequence). Trimming removed 3 bases from V and 0 bases from J, with 14 bases in between. CDR3 protein: CSARNPQGPNYGYTF. The CDR3 DNA follows: TGCAGTGCTAGGAATCCACAGGGTCCTAACTATGGCTACACCTTC.

V and J are TRBV20-1 and TRBJ1-4; D is uncertain. V was shortened by 6 bases and J by 5 bases, with 13 bases between the two germline ends. This CDR3 comprises 13 residues. Germline assignment: CDR1 DFQATT and CDR2 SNEGSKA (reference sequence). CDR3 loop: CSAGREANEKLFF. The CDR3, as DNA: TGCAGTGCCGGACGGGAGGCGAATGAAAAACTGTTTTTT.

The V call is TRBV19, the J call TRBJ1-2; D is unresolved. CDR3 length: 14 amino acids. Germline values: CDR1 LNHDA, CDR2 SQIVND (reference sequence). Trimming took off 3 bases at V and 7 bases at J, with 15 bases between the two ends. CDR3 in amino acids: CASSIRTGRRGYTF. CDR3 coding DNA: TGTGCCAGTAGTATCAGGACGGGGAGACGTGGCTACACCTTC. The full variable domain, in which reference TRBV19 and TRBJ1-2 provide the parts outside the CDR3, is DGGITQSPKYLFRKEGQNVTLSCEQNLNHDAMYWYRQDPGQGLRLIYYSQIVNDFQKGDIAEGYSVSREKKESFPLTVTSAQKNPTAFYLCASSIRTGRRGYTFGSGTRLTVV.

This chain uses TRBV12-3 or TRBV12-4 with TRBJ2-1; D uncertain. V lost 1 base to trimming and J lost 6 bases, with 13 bases between them. This CDR3 has 15 amino acids. The CDR3 DNA is TGTGCCAGCAGTTTAGGCAAACTCCCGGGCAATGAGCAGTTCTTC. Amino acids: CASSLGKLPGNEQFF.

The chain links TRBV3-1 to TRBJ2-7, with D possibly TRBD2 on 5 matching bases. Per germline, CDR1 LGHDT and CDR2 YNNKEL (reference sequence). V gave up 6 bases and J gave up 7 bases, with 10 bases separating them. CDR3 length equals 11 residues. The CDR3 DNA reads as TGTGCCAGCAGGAGGTCGGGGGAGCAGTACTTC. Protein sequence: CASRRSGEQYF.

The J gene is TRBJ2-7, the V gene TRBV7-9, with D tentatively TRBD1 (5 bases). CDR3 length equals 13 residues. V shed 2 bases and J shed 3 bases, with 8 bases lying between them. Looked up from germline, CDR1 is SEHNR and CDR2 is FQNEAQ (reference sequence). The CDR3 nucleotides are TGTGCCAGCAGCTTATCAACAGGCTACGAGCAGTACTTC. Translated, it gives CASSLSTGYEQYF.

This sequence joins TRBV30 and TRBJ2-2; the D is unclear. Deletions cut 4 bases from V and 3 bases from J, with 0 bases between. The germline CDR1 and CDR2 sequences are GTSNPN and SVGIG (reference sequence). This CDR3 has 10 amino acids. The CDR3 sequence is CAWNTGELFF. CDR3 DNA: TGTGCCTGGAACACCGGGGAGCTGTTTTTT.

This chain connects TRBV5-6 to TRBJ2-1; unclear D gene. Germline loops: CDR1 SGHDT, CDR2 YYEEEE. V was cut by 1 base and J by 10 bases, with 12 bases left in between. There are 13 residues in the CDR3. The chain's CDR3 is CASSLRRQREQFF. The DNA for the CDR3 is TGTGCCAGCAGCTTGCGGCGGCAACGCGAGCAGTTCTTC.

The rearrangement links TRBV29-1 to TRBJ2-2, with D perhaps given as TRBD1 or TRBD2 (5 bases each). Per the germline V gene, CDR1 is SQVTM and CDR2 is ANQGSEA. This CDR3 region has 14 residues. The V and J ends lost 4 bases and 0 bases respectively, with 9 bases between them. This CDR3 is CSVAGTTNTGELFF. For the CDR3, the DNA is TGCAGCGTTGCTGGGACGACGAACACCGGGGAGCTGTTTTTT.

The chain carries TRBV9 and TRBJ1-6; D not certain. This CDR3 is 14 amino acids long. V was pared by 3 bases and J by 5 bases, with 9 bases between. Germline loops: CDR1 SGDLS, CDR2 YYNGEE. The CDR3: CASSAQMDNSPLHF. The CDR3 DNA is TGTGCCAGCAGCGCCCAGATGGATAATTCACCCCTCCACTTT.

The V gene is TRBV5-4, the J gene TRBJ2-5; D is perhaps TRBD2 (5 bases). Trimming cost V 5 bases and J 5 bases, with 16 bases left between them. This CDR3 has 14 residues. Looked up from germline, CDR1 is SGHNT and CDR2 is YYREEE (reference sequence). CDR3 residues: CASSPPGFRETQYF. CDR3 nucleotides: TGTGCCAGCAGTCCCCCGGGATTTCGGGAGACCCAGTACTTC.

The CDR3 DNA is TGCAGTGCTCCCCGCCCGGGGGTGGGGAATGAGCAGTTCTTC. This gives the protein CSAPRPGVGNEQFF. This chain connects TRBV20-1 to TRBJ2-1, with D perhaps matching TRBD2 (6 bases). Germline CDR1 reads DFQATT; CDR2 reads SNEGSKA (reference sequence). CDR3 size: 14 residues. The V end lost 5 bases, the J end lost 7 bases, and 18 bases lay between the germline ends.

The chain has TRBV4-1 and TRBJ1-2; 9 nucleotides agree with TRBD1. The V segment lost 3 bases and the J segment 4 bases; nucleotides outside the gene matches: 3. The CDR3 has 14 amino acids. CDR1 and CDR2 (germline): MGHRA, YSYEKL. CDR3 sequence (DNA): TGCGCCAGCAGCCACACGGGACAGGGCTATGGCTACACCTTC. Translated: CASSHTGQGYGYTF.

The chain has TRBV7-2 and TRBJ1-6; 10 nucleotides match TRBD1. Germline trimming cut 5 bases from V and 6 bases from J; bases unmatched to any gene: 7. CDR3 length equals 16 residues. Germline V gene lookup returns CDR1 SGHTA and CDR2 FQGNSA. In DNA, the CDR3 is TGTGCCAGCAGCGGTAGGACAGGGGGAGGTAATTCACCCCTCCACTTT. Its protein product is CASSGRTGGGNSPLHF. Variable domain in full (rest from reference TRBV7-2 and TRBJ1-6): GAGVSQSPSNKVTEKGKDVELRCDPISGHTALYWYRQSLGQGLEFLIYFQGNSAPDKSGLPSDRFSAERTGGSVSTLTIQRTQQEDSAVYLCASSGRTGGGNSPLHFGNGTRLTVT.

CDR3 protein: CASSVGDTYEQYF. CDR3 nucleotide sequence: TGTGCCAGCAGCGTAGGGGACACCTACGAGCAGTACTTC. The chain carries TRBV9 and TRBJ2-7, with D tentatively TRBD1 (6 bases). V dropped 0 bases and J dropped 2 bases, with 6 bases sitting between them. Germline loops: CDR1 SGDLS, CDR2 YYNGEE. This CDR3 is built from 13 residues.

This clonotype was seen just once. The chain is built from TRBV5-1 and TRBJ1-1; unclear D gene. CDR1 is SGHRS, CDR2 YFSETQ, per germline. The CDR3 is 13 amino acids. V was shortened by 7 bases and J by 0 bases, with 10 bases between the two germline ends. The CDR3 reads CASHTELNTEAFF. CDR3 bases: TGCGCCAGCCATACTGAACTGAACACTGAAGCTTTCTTT.

CDR3 protein: CSASHGQGNYGYTF. CDR3 coding DNA: TGCAGTGCTTCACACGGACAGGGAAACTATGGCTACACCTTC. This sequence joins TRBV20-1 and TRBJ1-2, with 8 bases matching TRBD1. CDR1 is DFQATT, CDR2 SNEGSKA, per germline (reference sequence). V dropped 5 bases and J dropped 2; count of bases not matched to a gene: 7. This CDR3 contains 14 residues.

This chain connects TRBV6-6 to TRBJ1-5; D remains unclear. Per the germline V gene, CDR1 is MNHNY and CDR2 is SVGAGI (reference sequence). V was clipped by 2 bases and J by 4 bases, with 9 bases between them. This CDR3 spans 14 amino acids. CDR3 sequence: CASSYGQVNQPQHF. As DNA, the CDR3 is TGTGCCAGCAGTTACGGGCAGGTTAATCAGCCCCAGCATTTT.

This chain connects TRBV7-2 to TRBJ2-7; D is uncertain. This CDR3 is 15 amino acids long. CDR1 is SGHTA, CDR2 FQGNSA, per germline. Trimming took 1 base from V and 3 from J, leaving 13 bases between them. This chain's CDR3 is CASSLEANLFYEQYF. CDR3 bases: TGTGCCAGCAGCTTAGAGGCCAATCTCTTCTACGAGCAGTACTTC. Drawing the rest from reference TRBV7-2 and TRBJ2-7, the complete variable domain is GAGVSQSPSNKVTEKGKDVELRCDPISGHTALYWYRQSLGQGLEFLIYFQGNSAPDKSGLPSDRFSAERTGGSVSTLTIQRTQQEDSAVYLCASSLEANLFYEQYFGPGTRLTVT.

J is TRBJ2-7 and V is TRBV28, with a weak D call TRBD1 (5 bases). Germline V CDR1 and CDR2: MDHEN, SYDVKM. V lost 1 base and J 3 bases, leaving 10 bases between the germline ends. The CDR3 sequence is 14 residues long. CDR3 sequence: CASSLYLGVYEQYF. CDR3 coding DNA: TGTGCCAGCAGTTTATATTTAGGGGTCTACGAGCAGTACTTC.

V is TRBV7-6 and J is TRBJ2-7, with 12 bases fitting TRBD2. The CDR3 runs to 15 residues. The germline gives CDR1 SGHVS, CDR2 FNYEAQ. The ends lost 5 bases at V and 0 bases at J; junction bases unmatched: 2. The CDR3 is CASSKTSGSSYEQYF. CDR3 sequence (DNA): TGTGCCAGCAGCAAGACTAGCGGGAGCTCCTACGAGCAGTACTTC.

This chain links TRBV20-1 with TRBJ1-2, with TRBD1 as a possible D gene (5 bases). From germline, CDR1 is DFQATT and CDR2 SNEGSKA (reference sequence). V shed 5 bases and J shed 2 bases, with 9 bases lying between them. The CDR3 is 12 residues long. CDR3 protein: CSAFRDNYGYTF. In DNA, the CDR3 is TGCAGTGCTTTCCGGGACAACTATGGCTACACCTTC.

The DNA for the CDR3 is TGCAGTGCTCTCAGACGGGGGGGCCGCAATGAGCAGTTCTTC. This gives the protein CSALRRGGRNEQFF. The chain employs TRBV20-1 and TRBJ2-1, with 8 bases matching TRBD2. V was pared by 5 bases and J by 6 bases, with 9 bases of the junction left unmatched. The CDR3 runs 14 residues. From germline, CDR1 is DFQATT and CDR2 SNEGSKA (reference sequence).

The chain recombines TRBV20-1 with TRBJ2-7; 11 bases fit TRBD2. Germline-derived CDR1 and CDR2 are DFQATT and SNEGSKA (reference sequence). Trimming removed 6 bases from V and 5 bases from J; junction bases left unmatched: 6. This CDR3 contains 13 residues. CDR3 protein: CSAHLAGGHEQYF. The DNA of the CDR3 is TGCAGTGCCCACCTAGCGGGGGGACACGAGCAGTACTTC.

J is TRBJ2-7 and V is TRBV7-2; D is ambiguous. The CDR3 covers 11 residues. Germline CDR1 is SGHTA and CDR2 is FQGNSA. V dropped 4 bases and J dropped 5 bases, with 6 bases sitting between them. The CDR3 protein is CASSYTDEQYF. CDR3 bases: TGTGCCAGCAGCTATACCGACGAGCAGTACTTC.

The chain uses TRBV20-1 and TRBJ1-5; D call uncertain. Germline V CDR1 and CDR2: DFQATT, SNEGSKA (reference sequence). The length of the CDR3 is 12 residues. V was shortened by 4 bases and J by 7 bases, with 11 bases between the two germline ends. The CDR3 here is CSATAGGQPQHF. The CDR3 coding sequence is TGCAGTGCTACCGCGGGAGGACAGCCCCAGCATTTT.

The rearrangement uses TRBV5-6 and TRBJ2-5, with 10 bases aligning to TRBD2. The trim removed 5 bases at V and 4 bases at J, leaving 8 bases unmatched. The CDR3 has 15 residues. Looked up from germline, CDR1 is SGHDT and CDR2 is YYEEEE. The CDR3 region has the DNA TGTGCCAGCAGATTTACAACTAGCGGGGTAGAGACCCAGTACTTC. The encoded protein is CASRFTTSGVETQYF.

The V call is TRBV10-2, the J call TRBJ2-2; TRBD2 matches at 12 bases. This CDR3 is 15 amino acids long. The germline gives CDR1 WSHSY, CDR2 SAAADI. Unmatched junction bases numbered 5, after V lost 7 bases and J lost 5 bases. CDR3 in DNA: TGCGCCAGCACTAGCGGGGGGGCAGGGACCGGGGAGCTGTTTTTT. The encoded protein is CASTSGGAGTGELFF.

The sample holds one count of this clonotype. The chain couples TRBV12-3 or TRBV12-4 to TRBJ1-6, with D unclear. This CDR3 comprises 12 residues. The V end lost 2 bases, the J end lost 4 bases, and 0 bases lay between the germline ends. The CDR3 spells CASSLYNSPLHF. The CDR3 DNA sequence: TGTGCCAGCAGTTTATATAATTCACCCCTCCACTTT.

This chain joins TRBV12-3 or TRBV12-4 and TRBJ1-4; 11 bases line up with TRBD1. J lost 8 bases, V lost 5 bases, and 7 bases had no gene match. This CDR3 is built from 15 residues. This CDR3 reads CASSKGQGAQEKLFF. The CDR3 DNA is TGTGCCAGCAGTAAAGGACAGGGGGCTCAAGAAAAACTGTTTTTT.

The V and J genes are TRBV6-1 and TRBJ1-6; D remains ambiguous. Between the trimmed V and J ends, which lost 3 bases and 13 bases, there was a span of 10 bases. Germline V CDR1 and CDR2: MNHNS, SASEGT. CDR3 length: 12 amino acids. The DNA of the CDR3 is TGTGCCAGCAGTGATGGCGCAGCGCCCCTCCACTTT. Translating gives CASSDGAAPLHF.

The chain has TRBV7-2 and TRBJ2-7; 8 nucleotides agree with TRBD2. The junction had 2 bases not matched to a gene; V was cut back by 2 bases and J by 2 bases. Germline V gene sequence: CDR1 SGHTA, CDR2 FQGNSA. The CDR3 totals 14 residues. The CDR3 region has the DNA TGTGCCAGCAGCTTACCAGCGGGGGCCTACGAGCAGTACTTC. This sequence encodes CASSLPAGAYEQYF.